This entry concerns a single T cell receptor beta chain. No antigen is known for it. As every portion of the isolated RNA was reverse transcribed, the sequencing read expressed TCRB transcripts. This table comes from immunoSEQ multiplex PCR, and its TCRdb copy is limited to in-frame clones, with some not included. The sample lists roughly 160,000 clones; about 9% were seen once. V was pared by 4 bases and J by 9 bases, with 9 bases of the junction left unmatched. Looked up from germline, CDR1 is SGHVS and CDR2 is FQNEAQ. This CDR3 is 14 amino acids long. These data are taken from a study of beta chain features in type 1 diabetes. Study outcomes and limitations: In the patient group, naive, central memory and Treg TCRB repertoires seemed more alike than in the healthy donor group. More deletions and fewer insertions at VDJ junctions were found in patients with type 1 diabetes. Cells carrying high TCR expression could end up over-represented when cDNA is sequenced. A moderate, significant TCRB CDR3 shortening appeared in type 1 diabetes across four CD4+ subsets.

The sequence was obtained from a woman aged 18-29 years with type 1 diabetes. Sequencing input: central memory CD4+ T cells from blood. The V call is TRBV7-8, the J call TRBJ2-4; the match to TRBD1 covers 7 bases. The DNA of the CDR3 is TGTGCCAGCAGCTCGACGGGACAGTTCCGCATTCAGTACTTC. Its translation: CASSSTGQFRIQYF.